A single sample gave rise to the 22 T cell receptor beta chains below, sequenced in a study of T cells in Graves' hyperthyroidism and ophthalmopathy. Template material for amplifying TCR beta CDR3 regions consisted of RNA transcripts. First-round RT-PCR with HTBI primers amplified the TCR CDR3 region. TCRdb re-analysed the multiplex PCR reads in MiXCR, keeping a single row per CDR3 protein. In the table there are under 350,000 distinct CDR3 sequences, roughly a fifth of which are singletons. The sample was blood. The source is a woman aged 45-65 years with Graves' hyperthyroidism.

The chain links TRBV19 to TRBJ1-4; D possibly corresponds to TRBD1 (5 bases). Germline CDR1 is LNHDA and CDR2 is SQIVND (reference sequence). This CDR3 spans 15 amino acids. Trimming stripped 5 bases from V and 7 bases from J, with 17 bases between. This chain's CDR3 is CASSEDTSQAEKLFF. For the CDR3, the DNA is TGTGCCAGTAGTGAAGACACTTCACAGGCTGAAAAACTGTTTTTT. Variable domain in full (rest from reference TRBV19 and TRBJ1-4): DGGITQSPKYLFRKEGQNVTLSCEQNLNHDAMYWYRQDPGQGLRLIYYSQIVNDFQKGDIAEGYSVSREKKESFPLTVTSAQKNPTAFYLCASSEDTSQAEKLFFGSGTQLSVL.

This clonotype was recorded many times. The chain links TRBV7-3 to TRBJ1-3, with D uncertain. This CDR3 spans 15 amino acids. Trimming shortened V by 5 bases and J by 5 bases, and 16 bases separated the two germline ends. Germline CDR1 SGHTA, CDR2 FQGTGA. The CDR3 region has the DNA TGTGCCAGCAGCCCCAGTTCGGGATCAAGAAACACCATATATTTT. Translating it yields CASSPSSGSRNTIYF.

This clonotype was recorded at least ten times. The chain recombines TRBV12-3 or TRBV12-4 with TRBJ2-5; D is perhaps TRBD1 (6 bases). The CDR3 sequence is 13 residues long. V shed 6 bases and J shed 12 bases, with 20 bases lying between them. The CDR3 DNA reads as TGTGCCAGCAGGCCTACCACAGGGCGAGTTAAGTACTTC. Its protein product is CASRPTTGRVKYF.

This clonotype was detected only a few times. This rearrangement joins TRBV9 to TRBJ2-5; 7 nucleotides align to TRBD2. CDR1 SGDLS and CDR2 YYNGEE come from the germline V gene. This CDR3 has 15 amino acids. Trimming cost V 0 bases and J 4 bases; bases outside gene matches: 6. CDR3 amino acids: CASSVDGGRGETQYF. The DNA for the CDR3 is TGTGCCAGCAGCGTAGACGGGGGGAGGGGAGAGACCCAGTACTTC. Filled out from reference TRBV9 and TRBJ2-5, the complete variable domain reads DSGVTQTPKHLITATGQRVTLRCSPRSGDLSVYWYQQSLDQGLQFLIQYYNGEERAKGNILERFSAQQFPDLHSELNLSSLELGDSALYFCASSVDGGRGETQYFGPGTRLLVL.

The chain employs TRBV19 and TRBJ1-1; D call uncertain. The CDR3 consists of 13 residues. V lost 8 bases and J 6 bases, leaving 16 bases between the germline ends. CDR1 LNHDA and CDR2 SQIVND come from the germline V gene (reference sequence). In nucleotides, the CDR3 is TGTGCCAGTTCCCACCTCCAGAGCGCTGAAGCTTTCTTT. Its protein product is CASSHLQSAEAFF.

The chain is built from TRBV20-1 and TRBJ2-7; 7 positions agree with TRBD2. V shed 3 bases and J 2 bases; nucleotides not matched to a gene: 4. The CDR3 contains 13 residues. From germline, CDR1 is DFQATT and CDR2 SNEGSKA (reference sequence). The CDR3 spells CSARGLQPYEQYF. CDR3 sequence (DNA): TGCAGTGCTAGGGGACTACAGCCCTACGAGCAGTACTTC.

This clonotype was detected ten times or more. The rearrangement joins TRBV20-1 to TRBJ2-3; TRBD1 agrees at 10 bases. Germline V gives CDR1 DFQATT, CDR2 SNEGSKA (reference sequence). Germline trimming cut 5 bases from V and 5 bases from J; bases unmatched to any gene: 7. The CDR3 length is 14 residues. CDR3 bases: TGCAGTGCTCATCGACAGGGGGCGCGAGATACGCAGTATTTT. The encoded protein is CSAHRQGARDTQYF.

In this sample, this clonotype turned up once. A much larger clonotype is one base distant, so this may be a read error. The chain is built from TRBV9 and TRBJ1-5; 7 nucleotides match TRBD1. Germline-derived CDR1 and CDR2 are SGDLS and YYNGEE. The CDR3 contains 14 residues. The chain's CDR3 is CAGSGGGTDQPQHF. In DNA form, the CDR3 reads TGTGCCGGCAGCGGCGGGGGGACAGATCAGCCCCAGCATTTT.

This clonotype was observed a few times. The chain employs TRBV28 and TRBJ2-4, with D uncertain. Germline assignment: CDR1 MDHEN and CDR2 SYDVKM. V lost 2 bases to trimming and J lost 0 bases, with 8 bases between them. The CDR3 totals 15 residues. CDR3 sequence: CASSLTVRAKNIQYF. As DNA, the CDR3 is TGTGCCAGCAGTTTAACAGTGAGAGCCAAAAACATTCAGTACTTC.

On this clonotype: An end of the junction does not agree with germline; a read error may underlie this. The chain uses TRBV14 and TRBJ1-1; 8 bases map to TRBD1. The CDR3 is 15 amino acids. Germline V gene sequence: CDR1 SGHDN, CDR2 FVKESK. CDR3 sequence (DNA): TGTGCCAGCGGCCAACCAGGGGGCAGGTTCACTGAAGCTTTCTTT. Its translation: CASGQPGGRFTEAFF.

This clonotype appeared many times. The J gene is TRBJ2-3, the V gene TRBV13, with D unresolved. Germline V CDR1 and CDR2: PRHDT, FYEKMQ (reference sequence). V lost 3 bases, J lost 10 bases, and 11 bases lay in between. The CDR3 totals 12 residues. CDR3: CASSLTAAAQYF. The DNA for the CDR3 is TGTGCCAGCAGCTTGACTGCCGCTGCGCAGTATTTT.

The rearrangement uses TRBV4-3 and TRBJ1-4; no definite D call. Germline-derived CDR1 and CDR2 are LGHNA and YSLEER. The CDR3 has 15 amino acids. Trimming removed 0 bases from V and 4 bases from J, with 9 bases in between. The CDR3 DNA follows: TGCGCCAGCAGCCAAGATGGCACTAATAATGAAAAACTGTTTTTT. This encodes CASSQDGTNNEKLFF.

This chain joins TRBV12-3 or TRBV12-4 and TRBJ2-7, with TRBD1 matching 10 bases. V lost 2 bases to trimming and J lost 0 bases; unmatched junction nucleotides: 10. The CDR3 has 18 residues. The CDR3 loop reads CASSLRSGQGPSSYEQYF. The DNA of the CDR3 is TGTGCCAGCAGTTTAAGATCGGGACAGGGGCCAAGCTCCTACGAGCAGTACTTC.

Points on this clonotype: The junction departs from the called germline gene at one end, perhaps through a read error. This rearrangement joins TRBV24-1 to TRBJ2-3; no definite D call. CDR3 length: 15 amino acids. The germline gives CDR1 KGHDR, CDR2 SFDVKD. This CDR3 is CASSEFGGSTDTQYF. The CDR3 DNA reads as TGTGCCAGCAGTGAATTTGGCGGTAGCACAGATACGCAGTATTTT.

This clonotype was picked up a small number of times. This chain connects TRBV28 to TRBJ1-1; 8 bases are a match to TRBD1. This CDR3 has 16 amino acids. CDR1 is MDHEN and CDR2 is SYDVKM in the germline V gene. The V gene end was trimmed by 2 bases and the J gene end by 0 bases; junction bases not matched to a gene: 5. The CDR3 sequence is CASSLGTGYVNTEAFF. The CDR3 region has the DNA TGTGCCAGCAGTTTAGGGACAGGTTATGTGAACACTGAAGCTTTCTTT.

This chain joins TRBV28 and TRBJ2-1, with D maybe TRBD2 (7 bases). This CDR3 has 19 amino acids. CDR1 and CDR2 from the germline V gene are MDHEN and SYDVKM. V lost 2 bases and J 1 base, leaving 21 bases between the germline ends. The CDR3 region has the DNA TGTGCCAGCAGTTTAGAGGGCCCTGGGGGGGCGGGTTCCTACAATGAGCAGTTCTTC. Protein: CASSLEGPGGAGSYNEQFF.

The chain uses TRBV4-1 and TRBJ2-1; 10 bases fit TRBD2. Germline trimming cut 4 bases from V and 6 bases from J; bases unmatched to any gene: 9. The CDR3 extends over 16 amino acids. Germline V gene lookup returns CDR1 MGHRA and CDR2 YSYEKL. CDR3 nucleotide sequence: TGCGCCAGCAGCCTCTCCACTAGCGGGATGGGCAATGAGCAGTTCTTC. Encoded protein: CASSLSTSGMGNEQFF.

This clonotype has just a few counts. The gene calls are TRBV9 and TRBJ1-2; D gene uncertain. V lost 2 bases to trimming and J lost 2 bases, with 4 bases between them. Germline CDR1 SGDLS, CDR2 YYNGEE. The CDR3 loop spans 12 amino acids. The CDR3 DNA sequence: TGTGCCAGCAGCGTTGAAAACTATGGCTACACCTTC. Encoded protein: CASSVENYGYTF.

This clonotype was seen at least ten times. The chain carries TRBV6-1 and TRBJ1-5; 8 nucleotides align to TRBD1. V lost 6 bases, J lost 3 bases, and 7 bases stayed unmatched. This CDR3 has 15 amino acids. Per the germline V gene, CDR1 is MNHNS and CDR2 is SASEGT. CDR3 sequence reads: CASRPQGGFNQPQHF. The DNA for the CDR3 is TGTGCCAGCAGACCACAGGGGGGGTTCAATCAGCCCCAGCATTTT.

In the case of this clonotype: This may come from a read error, since a much larger clone is one base off. The V and J genes are TRBV7-9 and TRBJ2-1; maybe TRBD1 (6 bases). The J call is uncertain, as TRBJ2-7 better fits the DNA end. This CDR3 comprises 17 residues. Germline lookup yields CDR1 SEHNR and CDR2 FQNEAQ (reference sequence). The CDR3 DNA reads TGTGCCAGCAGTCCCGGTCTATCGGGGACACCCATCAATGAGCAGTACTTC. Its translation is CASSPGLSGTPINEQYF.

This clonotype was counted ten times or more. The chain links TRBV3-1 to TRBJ1-1; D may be TRBD1 (6 bases). There are 13 residues in the CDR3. The V end lost 5 bases, the J end lost 9 bases, and 16 bases lay between the germline ends. CDR1 LGHDT and CDR2 YNNKEL come from the germline V gene (reference sequence). The CDR3 DNA sequence: TGTGCCAGCAGCTTCCGGACAGCGGCGCAAGCTTTCTTT. Its protein product is CASSFRTAAQAFF.

This clonotype was found a few times. This chain joins TRBV9 and TRBJ2-2; D ambiguous. The V end lost 3 bases, the J end lost 1 base, and 4 bases lay between the germline ends. The CDR3 length is 13 residues. From germline, CDR1 is SGDLS and CDR2 YYNGEE. The CDR3 sequence is CASSGGNTGELFF. The CDR3 DNA is TGTGCCAGCAGCGGGGGGAACACCGGGGAGCTGTTTTTT.